Here is one TCR beta chain with its context. Its antigen is not identified. PCR employed 60 Vbeta and 13 Jbeta primers. The method was immunoSEQ multiplex PCR; TCRdb's version includes in-frame clones alone and lacks a portion of them. This table has just over 150,000 clones, around three quarters appearing once. The record originates from a study of cytomegalovirus exposure and HLA in healthy donors. Whole-study context: Genotyping of 300 to 450 donors showed that approximately 83% belonged to the Caucasian-associated ancestry cluster.

This CDR3 is 16 amino acids long. Per germline, CDR1 SGHRS and CDR2 YFSETQ. V dropped 0 bases and J dropped 0 bases, with 13 bases sitting between them. Study findings and constraints: HLA-A and HLA-B allele assignments for most subjects were reportedly predicted accurately using TCR beta sequences. In a later analysis, CMV-associated beta chains were mostly HLA-associated, it appeared.

This TCR derives from a man aged 35-49 years in good health and CMV-seropositive. V and J are TRBV5-1 and TRBJ2-7; tentative D call: TRBD2 (6 bases). The sequenced sample consisted of PBMCs. The CDR3 reads CASSLGTGTVSYEQYF. The CDR3 DNA is TGCGCCAGCAGCTTGGGGACCGGGACTGTCTCCTACGAGCAGTACTTC.